Below, 31 T cell receptor beta chains from the same sample are listed, as sequenced in a study of cytomegalovirus exposure and HLA in healthy donors. Here immunoSEQ multiplex PCR was the method, and the copy in TCRdb shows in-frame clones only, minus some. The sample has almost 65,000 clones, about 89% seen once. Sequences were obtained from PBMCs. The receptors stem from a woman younger than 35 in good health and CMV-seronegative.

This rearrangement joins TRBV5-1 to TRBJ2-2; 7 bases align to TRBD2. Germline values: CDR1 SGHRS, CDR2 YFSETQ. V was clipped by 3 bases and J by 6 bases; unmatched bases: 11. This CDR3 contains 16 residues. The CDR3 DNA sequence: TGCGCCAGCAGCTGGGTGGGCGGGAGTCTCTCCGGGGAGCTGTTTTTT. Its translation: CASSWVGGSLSGELFF.

The rearrangement links TRBV9 to TRBJ2-1, with 12 bases identical to TRBD2. Looked up from germline, CDR1 is SGDLS and CDR2 is YYNGEE. V gave up 0 bases and J gave up 7 bases; unmatched junction bases: 5. CDR3 length: 16 amino acids. CDR3 DNA: TGTGCCAGCAGCGTAGGACTAGCGGGAGTTATGAATGAGCAGTTCTTC. It codes for CASSVGLAGVMNEQFF.

This clone came up a few times. The chain combines TRBV30 with TRBJ2-7; 7 positions agree with TRBD1. The ends lost 3 bases at V and 0 bases at J; junction bases unmatched: 8. Germline V gene data show CDR1 as GTSNPN and CDR2 as SVGIG (reference sequence). This CDR3 is built from 15 residues. The CDR3 DNA reads as TGTGCCTGGAGCCCAGGGGGTACCCGCTCCTACGAGCAGTACTTC. Its protein product is CAWSPGGTRSYEQYF.

The chain is built from TRBV29-1 and TRBJ1-1; 8 positions agree with TRBD1. The V segment lost 5 bases and the J segment 1 base; nucleotides outside the gene matches: 6. The CDR3 spans 14 residues. Per the germline V gene, CDR1 is SQVTM and CDR2 is ANQGSEA. CDR3 region: CSVLYRGRNTEAFF. The CDR3 bases are TGCAGCGTTCTCTACAGGGGGAGGAACACTGAAGCTTTCTTT.

The chain uses TRBV10-3 and TRBJ1-2; D unresolved. CDR1 and CDR2 (germline): ENHRY, SYGVKD. Trimming removed 5 bases from V and 0 bases from J, with 7 bases in between. The CDR3 has 13 residues. As DNA, the CDR3 is TGTGCCATCAGTATCTCGGCTAACTATGGCTACACCTTC. Translation gives CAISISANYGYTF.

This clone was observed once. The chain uses TRBV10-1 and TRBJ2-1; D is undetermined. The CDR3 sequence is 13 residues long. Germline CDR1 is WNHNN and CDR2 is SYGVQD (reference sequence). V dropped 6 bases and J dropped 9 bases, with 15 bases sitting between them. The CDR3 nucleotides are TGCGCCAGCAGCCTCGACCCTACGGGTGAGCAGTTCTTC. Translation gives CASSLDPTGEQFF.

Here the CDR3 reads CATSRDQGQETQYF. Here the CDR3 DNA reads TGTGCCACCAGCAGAGATCAGGGGCAAGAGACCCAGTACTTC. V is TRBV15 and J is TRBJ2-5, with D tentatively TRBD1 (6 bases). The V end lost 0 bases, the J end lost 2 bases, and 7 bases lay between the germline ends. Germline CDR1 LNHNV, CDR2 YYDKDF (reference sequence). The CDR3 has 14 residues.

This clone was found once. The chain has TRBV27 and TRBJ2-7; 10 positions agree with TRBD2. The CDR3 has 16 residues. J was trimmed by 3 bases and V by 3 bases; bases with no gene match: 8. Germline loops: CDR1 MNHEY, CDR2 SMNVEV (reference sequence). The CDR3 spells CASSFGGTSELYEQYF. CDR3 sequence (DNA): TGTGCCAGCAGTTTTGGAGGGACTAGCGAACTCTACGAGCAGTACTTC.

The J gene is TRBJ2-5, the V gene TRBV7-2, with D perhaps matching TRBD1 (5 bases). V was trimmed by 7 bases and J by 1 base, leaving 13 bases between them. Per germline, CDR1 SGHTA and CDR2 FQGNSA. The CDR3 is 14 amino acids. For the CDR3, the DNA is TGTGCCAGCATGTCAGGAAGGGGCCAAGAGACCCAGTACTTC. Protein sequence: CASMSGRGQETQYF.

V usage is TRBV6-5 and J usage is TRBJ2-7; a weak D match, TRBD2 (6 bases). Germline loops: CDR1 MNHEY, CDR2 SVGAGI. V shed 0 bases and J shed 5 bases, with 11 bases lying between them. The CDR3 spans 14 residues. The chain's CDR3 is CASSYSRWGDEQYF. CDR3 coding DNA: TGTGCCAGCAGTTACTCGAGATGGGGGGACGAGCAGTACTTC.

The chain combines TRBV7-2 with TRBJ2-7; 8 nucleotides align to TRBD1. This CDR3 comprises 18 residues. Trimming at V came to 3 bases and at J to 1 base, leaving 14 bases not matched to a gene. Germline loops: CDR1 SGHTA, CDR2 FQGNSA. The CDR3 DNA reads TGTGCCAGCAGCTTTTCTAACACTGACAGGGGCCTATCCTACGAGCAGTACTTC. Translating gives CASSFSNTDRGLSYEQYF.

The V and J genes are TRBV28 and TRBJ2-1, with 10 bases fitting TRBD2. The length of the CDR3 is 17 residues. The V gene's germline CDR1 is MDHEN and CDR2 SYDVKM. The V and J ends lost 10 bases and 12 bases, in that order; junction bases with no gene match: 24. In DNA, the CDR3 is TGTGCCACCTACGGATTTCGGGCAGCGGGAGGGCCGATTCGGCAGTTCTTC. Encoded protein: CATYGFRAAGGPIRQFF.

This clone turned up a few times. This sequence joins TRBV6-1 and TRBJ2-7, with D maybe TRBD1 (7 bases). V lost 11 bases and J lost 3, with 17 bases in between. CDR1 and CDR2 (germline): MNHNS, SASEGT. CDR3 length: 13 residues. CDR3 nucleotide sequence: TGTGCCGGATCCCGACAGGGAGGCTACGAGCAGTACTTC. This sequence encodes CAGSRQGGYEQYF.

V usage is TRBV5-5 and J usage is TRBJ2-7; D perhaps matches TRBD2 (5 bases). Germline lookup yields CDR1 SGHKS and CDR2 YYEKEE (reference sequence). The ends were cut back, 6 bases at V and 5 bases at J, with 15 bases in the middle. The CDR3 is 13 amino acids. Written as DNA, the CDR3 is TGTGCCAGCAACCCCCCGGGAATCGACGAGCAGTACTTC. Translating it yields CASNPPGIDEQYF.

The rearrangement joins TRBV6-7 to TRBJ1-3; D unresolved. TRBV6-7 has ORF status, its function being uncertain. This CDR3 region has 15 residues. V lost 5 bases to trimming and J lost 0 bases, with 11 bases between them. Here the CDR3 DNA reads TGTGCCAGCAGTCCCGACTCCAACTCTGGAAACACCATATATTTT. Protein product: CASSPDSNSGNTIYF.

The chain joins TRBV19 to TRBJ2-7; D is possibly TRBD2 (5 bases). Germline V gene data show CDR1 as LNHDA and CDR2 as SQIVND (reference sequence). The CDR3 contains 14 residues. V lost 0 bases and J lost 2, with 8 bases in between. This CDR3 is CASSIEGDTYEQYF. CDR3 nucleotides: TGTGCCAGTAGTATAGAGGGAGATACCTACGAGCAGTACTTC.

V gene TRBV6-5 combines with J gene TRBJ1-2; the D is unclear. The CDR3 has 16 amino acids. V was shortened by 0 bases and J by 5 bases, with 16 bases between the two germline ends. Per the germline V gene, CDR1 is MNHEY and CDR2 is SVGAGI. The CDR3 sequence is CASSYSTSGVPYGYTF. CDR3 bases: TGTGCCAGCAGTTACTCGACAAGCGGGGTCCCATATGGCTACACCTTC.

The chain joins TRBV14 to TRBJ2-1, with a weak D call TRBD2 (6 bases). The CDR3 length is 15 residues. Germline CDR1 and CDR2: SGHDN and FVKESK. V lost 1 base to trimming and J lost 8 bases, with 15 bases between them. CDR3 coding DNA: TGTGCCAGCAGCCAAGGTGGGGCGGGGTTTGATGAGCAGTTCTTC. Encoded protein: CASSQGGAGFDEQFF.

The rearrangement joins TRBV6-1 to TRBJ2-3; the match to TRBD2 covers 14 bases. Germline lookup yields CDR1 MNHNS and CDR2 SASEGT. The V gene end was trimmed by 3 bases and the J gene end by 3 bases; junction bases not matched to a gene: 2. This CDR3 is 16 amino acids long. The DNA for the CDR3 is TGTGCCAGCAGTGAGGGACTAGCGGGAGTTACAGATACGCAGTATTTT. Translation: CASSEGLAGVTDTQYF.

The chain couples TRBV30 to TRBJ1-2, with D perhaps TRBD1 (5 bases). The CDR3 covers 13 residues. Germline loops: CDR1 GTSNPN, CDR2 SVGIG (reference sequence). The V gene lost 0 bases and the J gene lost 4 bases, with 9 bases spanning the gap. The CDR3 loop reads CAWSVVGVYGYTF. CDR3 nucleotide sequence: TGTGCCTGGAGTGTAGTAGGGGTCTATGGCTACACCTTC.

V and J are TRBV9 and TRBJ2-7; weak D call: TRBD2 (6 bases). V gave up 0 bases and J gave up 4 bases, with 11 bases separating them. CDR3 length: 14 amino acids. CDR1 and CDR2 from the germline V gene are SGDLS and YYNGEE. The CDR3 DNA reads TGTGCCAGCAGCGTAGGAGGGGCGGGGTACGAGCAGTACTTC. Residues: CASSVGGAGYEQYF.

This chain joins TRBV7-2 and TRBJ1-5, with D possibly TRBD1 on 6 matching bases. This CDR3 spans 15 amino acids. Trimming cost V 4 bases and J 1 base, with 11 bases left between them. In germline, CDR1 is SGHTA, CDR2 FQGNSA. CDR3 in DNA: TGTGCCAGCAGCTCACAGGGACACAGCAATCAGCCCCAGCATTTT. It yields the protein CASSSQGHSNQPQHF.

The rearrangement uses TRBV19 and TRBJ2-5; TRBD2 matches at 9 bases. Germline V CDR1 and CDR2: LNHDA, SQIVND (reference sequence). V was clipped by 2 bases and J by 0 bases; unmatched bases: 1. The CDR3 is made up of 15 amino acids. CDR3 in amino acids: CASSIRTSDQETQYF. CDR3 coding DNA: TGTGCCAGTAGTATAAGGACTAGCGACCAAGAGACCCAGTACTTC.

The V gene is TRBV4-2, the J gene TRBJ2-1, with 7 bases identical to TRBD2. CDR1 LGHNA and CDR2 YNFKEQ come from the germline V gene. The CDR3 totals 17 residues. The V and J ends lost 1 base and 4 bases, in that order; junction bases with no gene match: 10. CDR3 protein: CASSQVVPSGVYNEQFF. CDR3 bases: TGTGCCAGCAGCCAAGTGGTACCCAGCGGGGTTTACAATGAGCAGTTCTTC.

The chain is built from TRBV23-1 and TRBJ2-4; maybe TRBD1 (6 bases). TRBV23-1 is given ORF status, its function remaining uncertain. The CDR3 has 16 residues. The germline V and J ends were trimmed by 3 bases and 0 bases, with 12 bases remaining between them. The CDR3 here is CASSHLGHRAKNIQYF. The DNA of the CDR3 is TGCGCCAGCAGTCACTTGGGACATCGAGCCAAAAACATTCAGTACTTC.

The chain is built from TRBV5-1 and TRBJ2-2; 7 bases line up with TRBD2. V gave up 4 bases and J gave up 1 base; unmatched junction bases: 7. This CDR3 comprises 16 residues. Germline assignment: CDR1 SGHRS and CDR2 YFSETQ. The CDR3 region has the DNA TGCGCCAGCAGCCCGACTAGCTCTGGGAACACCGGGGAGCTGTTTTTT. As protein: CASSPTSSGNTGELFF.

The rearrangement uses TRBV7-9 and TRBJ2-7; 10 positions agree with TRBD1. This CDR3 has 15 residues. Germline trimming cut 3 bases from V and 4 bases from J; bases unmatched to any gene: 6. Germline V gene lookup returns CDR1 SEHNR and CDR2 FQNEAQ (reference sequence). The CDR3 sequence is CASSFQGQGWYEQYF. The CDR3 region has the DNA TGTGCCAGCAGCTTCCAGGGACAGGGGTGGTACGAGCAGTACTTC. Full variable domain (remainder filled in from reference TRBV7-9 and TRBJ2-7): DTGVSQNPRHKITKRGQNVTFRCDPISEHNRLYWYRQTLGQGPEFLTYFQNEAQLEKSRLLSDRFSAERPKGSFSTLEIQRTEQGDSAMYLCASSFQGQGWYEQYFGPGTRLTVT.

The chain combines TRBV9 with TRBJ2-1; 8 positions match TRBD2. There are 15 residues in the CDR3. The V and J ends lost 3 bases and 2 bases, in that order; junction bases with no gene match: 4. Per the germline V gene, CDR1 is SGDLS and CDR2 is YYNGEE. The CDR3 bases are TGTGCCAGCAGCGAAACTAGCGGAACCTACAATGAGCAGTTCTTC. Residues: CASSETSGTYNEQFF.

The chain has TRBV19 and TRBJ2-5, with D maybe TRBD1 (6 bases). Germline-derived CDR1 and CDR2 are LNHDA and SQIVND (reference sequence). Trimming stripped 7 bases from V and 1 base from J, with 16 bases between. This CDR3 has 15 amino acids. The CDR3 here is CASTRGPGAQETQYF. The CDR3 DNA reads TGTGCCAGTACCCGTGGGCCAGGGGCCCAAGAGACCCAGTACTTC.

CDR3 bases: TGTGCCAGTAGTATGCGACTACTGACAGGGGACCTCACTGAAGCTTTCTTT. Translating it yields CASSMRLLTGDLTEAFF. V and J are TRBV19 and TRBJ1-1; 8 nucleotides align to TRBD1. Trimming at V came to 3 bases and at J to 4 bases, leaving 13 bases not matched to a gene. The CDR3 totals 17 residues. Germline CDR1 reads LNHDA; CDR2 reads SQIVND (reference sequence). Full variable domain (remainder filled in from reference TRBV19 and TRBJ1-1): DGGITQSPKYLFRKEGQNVTLSCEQNLNHDAMYWYRQDPGQGLRLIYYSQIVNDFQKGDIAEGYSVSREKKESFPLTVTSAQKNPTAFYLCASSMRLLTGDLTEAFFGQGTRLTVV.

This sequence joins TRBV4-1 and TRBJ1-1, with TRBD1 matching over 7 bases. V lost 3 bases to trimming and J lost 1 base; unmatched junction nucleotides: 8. This CDR3 contains 16 residues. Germline CDR1 MGHRA, CDR2 YSYEKL. CDR3 residues: CASSQASHRGNTEAFF. DNA for the CDR3: TGCGCCAGCAGCCAGGCTTCCCACAGGGGGAACACTGAAGCTTTCTTT.